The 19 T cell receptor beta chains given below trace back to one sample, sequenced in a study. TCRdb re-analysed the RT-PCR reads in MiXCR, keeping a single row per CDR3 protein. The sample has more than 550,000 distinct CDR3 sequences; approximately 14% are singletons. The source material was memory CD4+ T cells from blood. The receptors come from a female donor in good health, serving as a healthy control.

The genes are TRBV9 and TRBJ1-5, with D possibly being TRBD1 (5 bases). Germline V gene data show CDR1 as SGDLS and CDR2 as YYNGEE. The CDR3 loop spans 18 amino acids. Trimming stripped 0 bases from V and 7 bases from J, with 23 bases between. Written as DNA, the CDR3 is TGTGCCAGCAGCGTAGAAGTTATCGGCAGGGAGGGAGGACAGCCCCAGCATTTT. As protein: CASSVEVIGREGGQPQHF.

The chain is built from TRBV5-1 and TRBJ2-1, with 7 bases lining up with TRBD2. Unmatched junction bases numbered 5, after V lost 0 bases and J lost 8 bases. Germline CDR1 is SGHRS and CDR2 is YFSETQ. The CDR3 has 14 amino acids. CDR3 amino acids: CASSLALAGDEQFF. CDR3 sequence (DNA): TGCGCCAGCAGCTTGGCATTAGCGGGCGATGAGCAGTTCTTC.

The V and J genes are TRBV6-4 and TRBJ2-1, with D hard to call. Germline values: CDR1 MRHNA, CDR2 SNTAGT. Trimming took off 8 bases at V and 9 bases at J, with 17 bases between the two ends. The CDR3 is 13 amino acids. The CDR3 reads CASRKPLTGEQFF. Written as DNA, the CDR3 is TGTGCCAGCCGAAAACCCCTTACGGGTGAGCAGTTCTTC.

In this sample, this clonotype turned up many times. In DNA, the CDR3 is TGCAGCGTTGGGGGTGTAAGGTCAGATACGCAGTATTTT. It yields the protein CSVGGVRSDTQYF. The V gene is TRBV29-1, the J gene TRBJ2-3; no reliable D call. Germline V gene sequence: CDR1 SQVTM, CDR2 ANQGSEA. Trimming took 4 bases from V and 4 from J, leaving 12 bases between them. The CDR3 loop spans 13 amino acids.

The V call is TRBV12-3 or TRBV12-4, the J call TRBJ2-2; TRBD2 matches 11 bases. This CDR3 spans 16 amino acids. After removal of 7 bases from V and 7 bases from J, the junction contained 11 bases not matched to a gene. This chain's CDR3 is CASTLPTSGAGGELFF. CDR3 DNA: TGTGCCAGCACCTTACCGACTAGCGGGGCGGGCGGGGAGCTGTTTTTT.

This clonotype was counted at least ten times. CDR3 in amino acids: CASSLGAANYGYTF. The CDR3 nucleotides read TGCGCCAGCAGCTTGGGGGCAGCTAACTATGGCTACACCTTC. V and J are TRBV5-1 and TRBJ1-2; D is unresolved. There are 14 residues in the CDR3. Trimming removed 0 bases from V and 0 bases from J, with 6 bases in between. Germline V lookup: CDR1 SGHRS, CDR2 YFSETQ.

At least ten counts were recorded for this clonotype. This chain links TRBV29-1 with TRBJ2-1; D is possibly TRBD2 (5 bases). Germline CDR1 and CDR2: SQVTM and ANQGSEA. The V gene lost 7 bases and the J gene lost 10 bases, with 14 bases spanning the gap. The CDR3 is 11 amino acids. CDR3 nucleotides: TGCAGCGGTTCGACCGGGATGGAGCAGTTCTTC. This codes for CSGSTGMEQFF.

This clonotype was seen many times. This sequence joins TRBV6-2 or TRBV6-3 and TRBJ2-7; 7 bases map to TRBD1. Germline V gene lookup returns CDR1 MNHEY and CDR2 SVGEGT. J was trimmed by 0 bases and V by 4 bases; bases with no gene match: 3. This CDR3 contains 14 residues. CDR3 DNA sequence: TGTGCCAGCAGTTCACGACAGGGCTCCTACGAGCAGTACTTC. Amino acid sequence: CASSSRQGSYEQYF.

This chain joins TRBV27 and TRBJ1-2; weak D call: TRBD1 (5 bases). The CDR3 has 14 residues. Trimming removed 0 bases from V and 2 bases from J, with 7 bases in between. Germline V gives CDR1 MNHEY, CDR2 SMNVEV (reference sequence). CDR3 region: CASSLSWDNYGYTF. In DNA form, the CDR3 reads TGTGCCAGCAGTTTATCGTGGGACAACTATGGCTACACCTTC.

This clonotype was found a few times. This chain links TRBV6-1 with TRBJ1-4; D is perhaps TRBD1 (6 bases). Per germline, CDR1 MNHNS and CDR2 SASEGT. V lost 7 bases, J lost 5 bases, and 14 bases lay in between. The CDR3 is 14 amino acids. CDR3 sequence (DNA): TGTGCCAGCACTCAGGGGACGGTGAATGAAAAACTGTTTTTT. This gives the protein CASTQGTVNEKLFF.

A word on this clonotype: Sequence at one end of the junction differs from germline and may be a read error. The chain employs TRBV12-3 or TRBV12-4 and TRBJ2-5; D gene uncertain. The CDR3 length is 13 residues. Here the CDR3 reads CASSFGQKETKYF. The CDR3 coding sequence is TGTGCCAGCAGTTTTGGGCAGAAAGAGACCAAGTACTTC.

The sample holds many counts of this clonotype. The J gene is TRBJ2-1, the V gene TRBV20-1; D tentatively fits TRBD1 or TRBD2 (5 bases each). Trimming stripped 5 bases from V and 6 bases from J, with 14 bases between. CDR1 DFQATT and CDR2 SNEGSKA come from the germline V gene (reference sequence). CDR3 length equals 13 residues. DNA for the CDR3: TGCAGTGCTTGGGGGAGTAATCGCAATGAGCAGTTCTTC. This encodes CSAWGSNRNEQFF.

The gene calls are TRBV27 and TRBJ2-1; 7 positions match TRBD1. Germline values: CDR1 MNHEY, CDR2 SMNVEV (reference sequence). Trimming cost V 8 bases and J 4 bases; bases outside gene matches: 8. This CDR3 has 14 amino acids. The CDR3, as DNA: TGTGCCAGCCGCCGGGACAGAGAATACAATGAGCAGTTCTTC. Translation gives CASRRDREYNEQFF.

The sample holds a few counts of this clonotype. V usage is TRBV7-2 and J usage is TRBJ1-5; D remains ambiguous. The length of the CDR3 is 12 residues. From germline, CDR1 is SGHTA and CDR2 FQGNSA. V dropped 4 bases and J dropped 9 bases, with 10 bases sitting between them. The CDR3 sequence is CASSSHGSPQHF. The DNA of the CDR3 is TGTGCCAGCAGCTCCCACGGATCGCCCCAGCATTTT.

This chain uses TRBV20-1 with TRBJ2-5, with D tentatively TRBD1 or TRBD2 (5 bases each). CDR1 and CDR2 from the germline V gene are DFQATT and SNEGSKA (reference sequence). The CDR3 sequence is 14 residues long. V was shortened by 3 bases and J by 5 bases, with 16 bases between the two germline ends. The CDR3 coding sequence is TGCAGTGCTAGTCCAGGGAGCACATTCGAGACCCAGTACTTC. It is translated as CSASPGSTFETQYF.

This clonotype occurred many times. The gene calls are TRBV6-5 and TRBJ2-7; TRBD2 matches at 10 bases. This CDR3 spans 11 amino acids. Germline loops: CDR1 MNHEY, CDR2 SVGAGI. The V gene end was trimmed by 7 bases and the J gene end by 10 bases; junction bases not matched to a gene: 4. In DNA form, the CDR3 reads TGTGCCAGCACCAGCGGGAGGGCCCAGTACTTC. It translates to CASTSGRAQYF.

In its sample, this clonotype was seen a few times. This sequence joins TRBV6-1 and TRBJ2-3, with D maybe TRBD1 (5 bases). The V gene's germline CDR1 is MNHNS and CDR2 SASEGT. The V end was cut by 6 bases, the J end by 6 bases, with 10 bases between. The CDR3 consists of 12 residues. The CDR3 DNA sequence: TGTGCCAGCAGCCCAAACAGGGATACGCAGTATTTT. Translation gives CASSPNRDTQYF.

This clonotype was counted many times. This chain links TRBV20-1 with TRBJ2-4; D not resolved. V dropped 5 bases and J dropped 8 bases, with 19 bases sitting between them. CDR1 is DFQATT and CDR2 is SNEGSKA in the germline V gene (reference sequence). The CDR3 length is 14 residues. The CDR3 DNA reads TGCAGTGCTGACCTAACCCTTCACGGCCACATTCAGTACTTC. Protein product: CSADLTLHGHIQYF.

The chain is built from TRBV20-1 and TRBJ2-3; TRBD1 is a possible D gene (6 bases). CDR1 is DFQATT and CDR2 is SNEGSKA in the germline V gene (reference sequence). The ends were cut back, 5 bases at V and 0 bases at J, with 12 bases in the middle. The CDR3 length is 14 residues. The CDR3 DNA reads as TGCAGTGCTTCCGACAGGCTAAGCACAGATACGCAGTATTTT. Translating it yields CSASDRLSTDTQYF.